This passage covers 30 T cell receptor beta chains from one sample sequenced in a study of blood T cell repertoires in COVID-19. The method was immunoSEQ multiplex PCR; TCRdb's version includes in-frame clones alone and lacks a portion of them. The table lists approximately 200,000 clones, about 80% of them singletons, with less than 9.5% in the top ten. The sequenced sample was PBMCs or T cells enriched from blood (not recorded which). The receptors stem from a man aged 40-55 years who had recovered from COVID-19.

This clone appeared a single time. This chain connects TRBV6-5 to TRBJ1-1, with 7 bases matching TRBD1. This CDR3 comprises 15 residues. Trimming removed 9 bases from V and 0 bases from J; junction bases left unmatched: 10. The germline V gene encodes CDR1 MNHEY and CDR2 SVGAGI. CDR3 DNA: TGTGCCAGTACAAGGTCACAGGGGCTGAACACTGAAGCTTTCTTT. Its translation is CASTRSQGLNTEAFF.

V gene TRBV12-5 combines with J gene TRBJ1-6, with 11 nucleotides matching TRBD1. CDR1 is LGHNT, CDR2 FRNRAP, per germline. After removal of 7 bases from V and 7 bases from J, the junction contained 6 bases not matched to a gene. This CDR3 spans 15 amino acids. The CDR3 DNA reads TGTGCTAGTGCCCTCGGACAGGGGGCAAATTCACCCCTCCACTTT. Its translation: CASALGQGANSPLHF.

In DNA form, the CDR3 reads TGTGCCAGCAGCTTCGGACTAGCGAGCACCGGGGAGCTGTTTTTT. It yields the protein CASSFGLASTGELFF. The chain joins TRBV13 to TRBJ2-2; 9 bases are shared with TRBD2. V was clipped by 3 bases and J by 4 bases; unmatched bases: 3. Per germline, CDR1 PRHDT and CDR2 FYEKMQ (reference sequence). This CDR3 contains 15 residues. The full variable domain, with the rest looked up from reference TRBV13 and TRBJ2-2, is AAGVIQSPRHLIKEKRETATLKCYPIPRHDTVYWYQQGPGQDPQFLISFYEKMQSDKGSIPDRFSAQQFSDYHSELNMSSLELGDSALYFCASSFGLASTGELFFGEGSRLTVL.

V and J are TRBV19 and TRBJ2-6, with TRBD1 identical over 11 bases. Trimming cost V 1 base and J 4 bases; bases outside gene matches: 6. Looked up from germline, CDR1 is LNHDA and CDR2 is SQIVND (reference sequence). The CDR3 is made up of 18 amino acids. CDR3 coding DNA: TGTGCCAGTAGTATAGTTGGACAGGGGGCGGGAGGGGCCAACGTCCTGACTTTC. Amino acid sequence: CASSIVGQGAGGANVLTF. Based on the CDR3 plus reference TRBV19 and TRBJ2-6, the full variable domain is DGGITQSPKYLFRKEGQNVTLSCEQNLNHDAMYWYRQDPGQGLRLIYYSQIVNDFQKGDIAEGYSVSREKKESFPLTVTSAQKNPTAFYLCASSIVGQGAGGANVLTFGAGSRLTVL.

The V gene is TRBV5-6, the J gene TRBJ2-1; 11 bases line up with TRBD2. CDR1 SGHDT and CDR2 YYEEEE come from the germline V gene. The CDR3 has 17 residues. V dropped 7 bases and J dropped 5; count of bases not matched to a gene: 14. This chain's CDR3 is CASSTSGVSLPNNEQFF. CDR3 sequence (DNA): TGTGCCAGCTCGACTAGCGGGGTATCCCTCCCAAACAATGAGCAGTTCTTC.

CDR3 bases: TGTGCCAGCAGCTTCCCGGGACAAGGGGCCTATGGCTACACCTTC. This gives the protein CASSFPGQGAYGYTF. The V and J genes are TRBV5-6 and TRBJ1-2, with TRBD1 as a possible D gene (6 bases). Germline CDR1 SGHDT, CDR2 YYEEEE. Trimming left V 2 bases short and J 4 bases short, with 15 bases between. This CDR3 contains 15 residues.

There are a few counts of this clone. The chain combines TRBV7-2 with TRBJ1-2, with 12 bases lining up with TRBD1. Per germline, CDR1 SGHTA and CDR2 FQGNSA. This CDR3 region has 14 residues. The V gene end was trimmed by 5 bases and the J gene end by 8 bases; junction bases not matched to a gene: 6. DNA for the CDR3: TGTGCCAGCAGCGCGGGACAGGGGGCAAGGGGCTACACCTTC. It encodes CASSAGQGARGYTF.

This sequence joins TRBV27 and TRBJ1-1; D is ambiguous. V was shortened by 1 base and J by 8 bases, with 17 bases between the two germline ends. The CDR3 contains 15 residues. CDR1 and CDR2 from the germline V gene are MNHEY and SMNVEV (reference sequence). The CDR3 protein is CASSLYLRRPGEAFF. The CDR3 DNA reads as TGTGCCAGCAGTTTATATCTCCGACGTCCGGGGGAAGCTTTCTTT.

The V call is TRBV11-2, the J call TRBJ1-2, with no clear D. The CDR3 spans 15 residues. The germline V gene has CDR1 SGHAT and CDR2 FQNNGV. Trimming shortened V by 1 base and J by 1 base, and 10 bases separated the two germline ends. The CDR3 region has the DNA TGTGCCAGCAGCTTAGGCGCCAGGTATAACTATGGCTACACCTTC. It yields the protein CASSLGARYNYGYTF.

The chain is built from TRBV2 and TRBJ1-4; 7 positions match TRBD1. This CDR3 contains 14 residues. The germline V gene has CDR1 SNHLY and CDR2 FYNNEI. V shed 7 bases, J shed 4 bases, and the junction held 6 bases outside the gene matches. The CDR3 nucleotides are TGTGCCAGCACCAGACAGGGATTTAATGAAAAACTGTTTTTT. Protein sequence: CASTRQGFNEKLFF.

J is TRBJ2-4 and V is TRBV28, with D possibly being TRBD1 (6 bases). The CDR3 length is 14 residues. V lost 4 bases and J 7 bases, leaving 14 bases between the germline ends. CDR1 and CDR2 (germline): MDHEN, SYDVKM. The CDR3 nucleotides are TGTGCCAGCAGTTCTCCGGGACATATGAACATTCAGTACTTC. Translating gives CASSSPGHMNIQYF.

On this clone itself: Other DNA sequences in this specimen translate into the identical CDR3. V and J are TRBV6-1 and TRBJ2-2, with TRBD2 matching 14 bases. CDR3 length equals 16 residues. Germline-derived CDR1 and CDR2 are MNHNS and SASEGT. V was pared by 4 bases and J by 5 bases, with 3 bases of the junction left unmatched. CDR3 sequence reads: CASSGLAGGNTGELFF. The CDR3, as DNA: TGTGCCAGCAGTGGACTAGCGGGGGGGAATACCGGGGAGCTGTTTTTT.

This chain uses TRBV5-1 with TRBJ1-4, with D possibly matching TRBD1 (5 bases). The V and J ends lost 4 bases and 5 bases respectively, with 9 bases between them. Germline-derived CDR1 and CDR2 are SGHRS and YFSETQ. The CDR3 has 13 amino acids. The CDR3 here is CASSGDYNEKLFF. CDR3 DNA: TGCGCCAGCAGCGGGGACTACAATGAAAAACTGTTTTTT.

The gene calls are TRBV18 and TRBJ2-5, with 8 positions matching TRBD1. Losses at the gene ends were 3 bases for V and 4 bases for J; bases not matched to a gene: 7. Germline-derived CDR1 and CDR2 are KGHSH and LQKENI. This CDR3 has 15 residues. The CDR3 nucleotides read TGTGCCAGCTCACCCCCCAGACAGGGGAGAGAGACCCAGTACTTC. It encodes CASSPPRQGRETQYF.

A remark on this clone: A junction end diverges from the germline sequence, so it may reflect a read error. The rearrangement links TRBV7-9 to TRBJ2-5; 11 nucleotides line up with TRBD2. Germline CDR1 is SEHNR and CDR2 is FQNEAQ (reference sequence). The CDR3 is 17 residues long. In DNA form, the CDR3 reads TGTGCCAGCAGTTTAGCGGGGGGGACGGGACTACAAGAGACCCAGTACTTC. Amino acid sequence: CASSLAGGTGLQETQYF.

This sequence joins TRBV13 and TRBJ2-3; TRBD2 agrees at 10 bases. Germline V CDR1 and CDR2: PRHDT, FYEKMQ (reference sequence). This CDR3 comprises 15 residues. V gave up 4 bases and J gave up 5 bases; unmatched junction bases: 6. The CDR3 nucleotides read TGTGCCAGCAGCTCAAGCGGGGGGGCAAAAGATACGCAGTATTTT. Residues: CASSSSGGAKDTQYF.

The gene calls are TRBV30 and TRBJ2-5; 8 bases are shared with TRBD1. Germline V CDR1 and CDR2: GTSNPN, SVGIG (reference sequence). The length of the CDR3 is 14 residues. With 3 bases clipped from V and 5 bases from J, the junction kept 8 bases outside the gene matches. CDR3 amino acids: CAWSIGQGIETQYF. CDR3 nucleotides: TGTGCCTGGAGCATAGGACAGGGCATTGAGACCCAGTACTTC.

The chain joins TRBV5-5 to TRBJ1-2; 9 nucleotides match TRBD1. The CDR3 runs to 15 residues. CDR1 is SGHKS, CDR2 YYEKEE, per germline (reference sequence). The ends lost 3 bases at V and 5 bases at J; junction bases unmatched: 8. The CDR3 spells CASSSPDRGVYGYTF. The CDR3, as DNA: TGTGCCAGCAGCTCCCCGGACAGGGGAGTATATGGCTACACCTTC.

The chain links TRBV29-1 to TRBJ1-6, with TRBD1 identical over 9 bases. Trimming took 6 bases from V and 7 from J; bases not matched to a gene: 7. Germline CDR1 and CDR2: SQVTM and ANQGSEA. This CDR3 spans 14 amino acids. The CDR3 DNA reads TGCAGCGTGGTGGGACAGGGAGGGAATTCACCCCTCCACTTT. Translating it yields CSVVGQGGNSPLHF. Filled out from reference TRBV29-1 and TRBJ1-6, the complete variable domain reads SAVISQKPSRDICQRGTSLTIQCQVDSQVTMMFWYRQQPGQSLTLIATANQGSEATYESGFVIDKFPISRPNLTFSTLTVSNMSPEDSSIYLCSVVGQGGNSPLHFGNGTRLTVT.

J is TRBJ1-4 and V is TRBV5-1, with a tentative D call TRBD1 (5 bases). CDR1 and CDR2 (germline): SGHRS, YFSETQ. This CDR3 comprises 15 residues. Between the trimmed V and J ends, which lost 4 bases and 6 bases, there was a span of 16 bases. CDR3 amino acids: CASSHTGTPDEKLFF. CDR3 bases: TGCGCCAGCAGCCACACCGGGACTCCTGATGAAAAACTGTTTTTT.

This clone showed up just a few times. The rearrangement uses TRBV24-1 and TRBJ2-3, with TRBD1 matching 7 bases. V trimming: 9 bases; J trimming: 0 bases; junction bases outside the gene matches: 8. Germline assignment: CDR1 KGHDR and CDR2 SFDVKD. The CDR3 has 15 amino acids. The CDR3 DNA is TGTGCCACCGGCGGAAGCAGGGGGAGCACAGATACGCAGTATTTT. Translation gives CATGGSRGSTDTQYF.

This chain uses TRBV5-1 with TRBJ1-1; the D is unclear. In germline, CDR1 is SGHRS, CDR2 YFSETQ. The CDR3 length is 14 residues. V was cut by 0 bases and J by 0 bases, with 6 bases left in between. DNA for the CDR3: TGCGCCAGCAGCTTGGGAGTGGTGAACACTGAAGCTTTCTTT. It translates to CASSLGVVNTEAFF.

This clone appeared once. This chain links TRBV4-1 with TRBJ1-5; TRBD1 matches at 7 bases. The CDR3 length is 18 residues. CDR1 is MGHRA and CDR2 is YSYEKL in the germline V gene. The V gene end was trimmed by 0 bases and the J gene end by 11 bases; junction bases not matched to a gene: 19. CDR3 protein: CASSQDPLLQGSVWAQHF. The CDR3 DNA sequence: TGCGCCAGCAGCCAAGATCCTCTACTACAGGGGTCGGTATGGGCCCAGCATTTT.

This sequence joins TRBV30 and TRBJ1-5; D gene ambiguous. The CDR3 loop spans 16 amino acids. Germline values: CDR1 GTSNPN, CDR2 SVGIG (reference sequence). Trimming removed 3 bases from V and 4 bases from J, with 19 bases in between. The CDR3 DNA follows: TGTGCCTGGAGCCATATCGGGGTTGCAGCAAATCAGCCCCAGCATTTT. This gives the protein CAWSHIGVAANQPQHF. Full variable domain (missing parts from reference TRBV30 and TRBJ1-5): SQTIHQWPATLVQPVGSPLSLECTVEGTSNPNLYWYRQAAGRGLQLLFYSVGIGQISSEVPQNLSASRPQDRQFILSSKKLLLSDSGFYLCAWSHIGVAANQPQHFGDGTRLSIL.

The chain links TRBV19 to TRBJ2-3; 10 bases agree with TRBD2. Per germline, CDR1 LNHDA and CDR2 SQIVND (reference sequence). The CDR3 covers 16 residues. Losses at the gene ends were 1 base for V and 3 bases for J; bases not matched to a gene: 4. The CDR3 bases are TGTGCCAGTAGTATAGTGGCTAGCGGGGGTACAGATACGCAGTATTTT. It encodes CASSIVASGGTDTQYF.

The CDR3 reads CASTPTGREAYEQYF. For the CDR3, the DNA is TGTGCCAGCACCCCGACCGGCAGGGAGGCCTACGAGCAGTACTTC. This sequence joins TRBV27 and TRBJ2-7, with a weak D call TRBD2 (6 bases). Germline CDR1 MNHEY, CDR2 SMNVEV (reference sequence). V lost 7 bases to trimming and J lost 2 bases, with 18 bases between them. This CDR3 is built from 15 residues.

The chain is built from TRBV27 and TRBJ1-5; TRBD1 agrees at 8 bases. The CDR3 is 16 residues long. After removal of 2 bases from V and 0 bases from J, the junction contained 3 bases not matched to a gene. Germline lookup yields CDR1 MNHEY and CDR2 SMNVEV (reference sequence). DNA of the CDR3: TGTGCCAGCAGTTTAATAGGGACAGGTAGCAATCAGCCCCAGCATTTT. It specifies CASSLIGTGSNQPQHF.

This chain joins TRBV5-1 and TRBJ1-1; D possibly corresponds to TRBD1 (6 bases). Deletions cut 2 bases from V and 3 bases from J, with 11 bases between. CDR1 and CDR2 from the germline V gene are SGHRS and YFSETQ. The CDR3 loop spans 14 amino acids. CDR3 nucleotides: TGCGCCAGCAGCTTTACAGGGACCGACACTGAAGCTTTCTTT. Translated: CASSFTGTDTEAFF. The full variable domain, completed using reference TRBV5-1 and TRBJ1-1, is KAGVTQTPRYLIKTRGQQVTLSCSPISGHRSVSWYQQTPGQGLQFLFEYFSETQRNKGNFPGRFSGRQFSNSRSEMNVSTLELGDSALYLCASSFTGTDTEAFFGQGTRLTVV.

The gene calls are TRBV5-1 and TRBJ2-7, with 7 bases identical to TRBD1. V shed 3 bases and J 0 bases; nucleotides not matched to a gene: 3. This CDR3 contains 14 residues. Germline-derived CDR1 and CDR2 are SGHRS and YFSETQ. The CDR3 sequence: CASSWGQTSYEQYF. The CDR3 coding sequence is TGCGCCAGCAGCTGGGGACAGACCTCCTACGAGCAGTACTTC.

V usage is TRBV9 and J usage is TRBJ2-7; possibly TRBD2 for D (5 bases). Germline V lookup: CDR1 SGDLS, CDR2 YYNGEE. V was trimmed by 0 bases and J by 2 bases, leaving 9 bases between them. The CDR3 is 14 amino acids. CDR3 bases: TGTGCCAGCAGCGTAGGGCCGACTACCTACGAGCAGTACTTC. This codes for CASSVGPTTYEQYF.